The rows below give T cell receptor beta chains drawn from one sample of a study of T cell responses to AZD1222 COVID-19 vaccine. Profiling relied on immunoSEQ multiplex PCR, and the TCRdb table lists in-frame clones only, not all of them. Here the sample spans under 110,000 clones, 90% being singletons. The material sequenced was peripheral blood, taken on day 0 of AZD1222 vaccination. Source of these receptors: an adult in good health. Each CDR3 is given with its conserved first and last residue. The D gene is left open where the match is weak. Part of the rows lack a size; the others show once, few, many or a class for expanded clones.

>TRBV19|TRBJ1-5|.|.
CASSMHGRAADSNQPQHF
TGTGCCAGTAGTATGCACGGGAGGGCGGCCGATAGCAATCAGCCCCAGCATTTT
>TRBV18|TRBJ1-1|.|.
CASSPEPAGRNTEAFF
TGTGCCAGCTCACCAGAACCAGCCGGGAGGAACACTGAAGCTTTCTTT
>TRBV1|TRBJ1-1|.|.
CTSSQLDSAGMNTEAFF
TGCACCAGCAGCCAATTAGACAGTGCAGGGATGAACACTGAAGCTTTCTTT
>TRBV14|TRBJ1-3|once|.
CASSQAGRENSGNTIYF
TGTGCCAGCAGCCAAGCGGGCAGGGAGAACTCTGGAAACACCATATATTTT
>TRBV19|TRBJ1-6|.|TRBD1
CASSPGQDPSYNSPLHF
TGTGCCAGTAGCCCGGGACAGGACCCCTCCTATAATTCACCCCTCCACTTT
>TRBV19|TRBJ1-5|.|.
CASSPSRYQPQHF
TGTGCCAGTAGTCCCAGCCGCTATCAGCCCCAGCATTTT
>TRBV29-1|TRBJ1-1|.|.
CSAQEKAEAFF
TGCAGCGCCCAGGAGAAGGCTGAAGCTTTCTTT
>TRBV2|TRBJ1-5|.|TRBD1
CASSRTTGGNQPQHF
TGTGCCAGCAGTCGCACGACAGGGGGCAATCAGCCCCAGCATTTT
>TRBV5-6|TRBJ1-2|.|TRBD1
CASSLLDRGLGYTF
TGTGCCAGCAGCTTGCTAGACAGGGGATTAGGCTACACCTTC
>TRBV6-5|TRBJ1-2|.|.
CASSYTLRDFYTF
TGTGCCAGCAGTTACACCTTAAGGGACTTTTACACCTTC
>TRBV30|TRBJ1-6|few|.
CAGGRGLERSPLHF
TGTGCCGGAGGGCGGGGGCTTGAAAGATCACCCCTCCACTTT
>TRBV6-5|TRBJ1-5|.|.
CASNAGGSPQPQHF
TGTGCCAGCAACGCCGGGGGGTCCCCCCAGCCCCAGCATTTT
>TRBV5-1|TRBJ1-2|.|.
CASSLLTGGYGYTF
TGCGCCAGCAGCTTGCTGACAGGTGGCTATGGCTACACCTTC
>TRBV19|TRBJ1-5|.|.
CASSIDPPGNQPQHF
TGTGCCAGTAGTATAGATCCCCCAGGGAACCAGCCCCAGCATTTT
>TRBV27|TRBJ2-1|.|TRBD2
CASSLRRGANNEQFF
TGTGCCAGCAGTTTACGGCGGGGGGCAAACAATGAGCAGTTCTTC